The 16 T cell receptor beta chains below all came from one sample that was sequenced in a study of response to subunit inactivated influenza vaccine. TCRdb re-derived calls from the RT-PCR reads in MiXCR, one entry per CDR3 protein. The sample records about 570,000 distinct CDR3 sequences, over 9% being singletons. These sequences were also reported in another study, on T cells expressing NK-cell markers. That investigation notes: TCR beta cDNA was generated via 5'RACE template switching incorporating UMIs.

This specimen consisted of PBMCs from blood, obtained on the day of vaccination. The receptors come from a man in his forties or fifties who received an inactivated influenza vaccine.

This clonotype was detected ten times or more. The junction differs from germline at one of its ends, possibly a read error. The V gene is TRBV5-1, the J gene TRBJ2-3; D might be TRBD1 (6 bases). The CDR3 consists of 15 residues. Germline-derived CDR1 and CDR2 are SGHRS and YFSETQ. CDR3 protein: CASSLQGPSTDTQYF. The CDR3 nucleotides read TGTGCCAGCAGCTTACAGGGCCCTAGCACAGATACGCAGTATTTT.

This clonotype came up many times. The rearrangement joins TRBV24-1 to TRBJ2-1, with TRBD2 matching 12 bases. CDR3 length equals 16 residues. The trim removed 3 bases at V and 9 bases at J, leaving 8 bases unmatched. CDR1 and CDR2 from the germline V gene are KGHDR and SFDVKD. This CDR3 is CATSDMTSGRTGEQFF. The CDR3 DNA reads TGTGCCACCAGTGATATGACTAGCGGGAGAACGGGTGAGCAGTTCTTC.

J is TRBJ2-7 and V is TRBV15; D is ambiguous. In germline, CDR1 is LNHNV, CDR2 YYDKDF (reference sequence). This CDR3 comprises 15 residues. Trimming removed 0 bases from V and 6 bases from J, with 15 bases in between. This chain's CDR3 is CATSRDRFSRGEQYF. CDR3 sequence (DNA): TGTGCCACCAGCAGAGATCGGTTCTCCCGCGGCGAGCAGTACTTC.

The chain carries TRBV5-1 and TRBJ2-7, with a weak D call TRBD1 (8 bases). This CDR3 region has 13 residues. The germline V and J ends were trimmed by 5 bases and 6 bases, with 15 bases remaining between them. CDR1 and CDR2 from the germline V gene are SGHRS and YFSETQ. The CDR3: CASSTDREGEQYF. CDR3 coding DNA: TGCGCCAGCAGTACGGACAGGGAGGGCGAGCAGTACTTC.

The chain employs TRBV6-7 and TRBJ2-3; D is possibly TRBD2 (5 bases). TRBV6-7 is an ORF; its function is uncertain. The V end lost 0 bases, the J end lost 1 base, and 17 bases lay between the germline ends. The CDR3 spans 18 residues. The CDR3 bases are TGTGCCAGCAGTTACTCTGAGGGAGACTGTCTTCGCACAGATACGCAGTATTTT. Its protein is CASSYSEGDCLRTDTQYF.

CDR3 region: CAIRGTPNTGELFF. The CDR3 region has the DNA TGTGCCATCAGGGGGACACCTAACACCGGGGAGCTGTTTTTT. This chain uses TRBV10-3 with TRBJ2-2; TRBD1 might be the D (6 bases). Germline V gene sequence: CDR1 ENHRY, CDR2 SYGVKD. This CDR3 is built from 14 residues. The V end was cut by 6 bases, the J end by 2 bases, with 10 bases between.

This clonotype was recorded at least ten times. The chain carries TRBV13 and TRBJ2-7; D remains unclear. Germline V CDR1 and CDR2: PRHDT, FYEKMQ (reference sequence). CDR3 length equals 12 residues. Trimming shortened V by 3 bases and J by 5 bases, and 8 bases separated the two germline ends. The CDR3 reads CASSLKYNEQYF. The CDR3 nucleotides are TGTGCCAGCAGCTTGAAGTATAACGAGCAGTACTTC. The full variable domain, rest sourced from reference TRBV13 and TRBJ2-7, is AAGVIQSPRHLIKEKRETATLKCYPIPRHDTVYWYQQGPGQDPQFLISFYEKMQSDKGSIPDRFSAQQFSDYHSELNMSSLELGDSALYFCASSLKYNEQYFGPGTRLTVT.

This clonotype was counted only a few times. The J gene is TRBJ2-1, the V gene TRBV9, with a weak D call TRBD2 (5 bases). The V and J ends lost 2 bases and 8 bases respectively, with 14 bases between them. The CDR3 loop spans 14 amino acids. Germline V CDR1 and CDR2: SGDLS, YYNGEE. For the CDR3, the DNA is TGTGCCAGCAGCGTCACAAACGAGGGTGATGAGCAGTTCTTC. This translates into CASSVTNEGDEQFF. Looking up the rest from reference TRBV9 and TRBJ2-1 gives the full variable domain: DSGVTQTPKHLITATGQRVTLRCSPRSGDLSVYWYQQSLDQGLQFLIQYYNGEERAKGNILERFSAQQFPDLHSELNLSSLELGDSALYFCASSVTNEGDEQFFGPGTRLTVL.

The gene calls are TRBV12-3 or TRBV12-4 and TRBJ2-5, with 9 bases fitting TRBD2. After removal of 6 bases from V and 3 bases from J, the junction contained 5 bases not matched to a gene. The CDR3 runs to 14 residues. The CDR3: CASSRSGGKETQYF. The CDR3 nucleotides are TGTGCCAGCAGCCGAAGCGGGGGGAAAGAGACCCAGTACTTC.

This sequence joins TRBV7-2 and TRBJ2-5, with D possibly being TRBD1 (6 bases). The CDR3 contains 13 residues. Per germline, CDR1 SGHTA and CDR2 FQGNSA. The ends were cut back, 6 bases at V and 2 bases at J, with 10 bases in the middle. The CDR3 nucleotides are TGTGCCAGCAGTCCACAGGGTCAAGAGACCCAGTACTTC. Translating it yields CASSPQGQETQYF.

In its sample, this clonotype was seen a few times. The chain joins TRBV7-9 to TRBJ1-4; TRBD1 agrees at 7 bases. V gave up 1 base and J gave up 5 bases; unmatched junction bases: 4. The CDR3 is 15 residues long. Germline CDR1 reads SEHNR; CDR2 reads FQNEAQ (reference sequence). In DNA, the CDR3 is TGTGCCAGCAGCTTAGGGACAGGTAGAAATGAAAAACTGTTTTTT. Translated: CASSLGTGRNEKLFF.

There are many counts of this clonotype. V usage is TRBV20-1 and J usage is TRBJ2-7, with D uncertain. The CDR3 covers 12 residues. Trimming removed 0 bases at V and 3 bases at J, with 6 bases between. Germline values: CDR1 DFQATT, CDR2 SNEGSKA (reference sequence). CDR3 protein: CSARDSGYEQYF. CDR3 DNA sequence: TGCAGTGCTAGAGATTCCGGCTACGAGCAGTACTTC.

This clonotype showed up just a few times. The chain uses TRBV3-1 and TRBJ2-5, with D possibly being TRBD2 (6 bases). The CDR3 sequence is 17 residues long. Germline V lookup: CDR1 LGHDT, CDR2 YNNKEL (reference sequence). V was clipped by 2 bases and J by 1 base, with 17 bases between them. The CDR3 region has the DNA TGTGCCAGCAGCCAACACGGCGGGGCATTCAGCCAAGAGACCCAGTACTTC. Encoded protein: CASSQHGGAFSQETQYF.

This clonotype came up a few times. This chain joins TRBV3-1 and TRBJ2-1, with D possibly being TRBD2 (5 bases). The CDR3 contains 14 residues. Germline CDR1 LGHDT, CDR2 YNNKEL (reference sequence). Trimming removed 8 bases at V and 4 bases at J, with 15 bases between. The CDR3 DNA reads TGTGCCAGCGGCCCAGGACTCATATACAATGAGCAGTTCTTC. Protein sequence: CASGPGLIYNEQFF.

The rearrangement uses TRBV9 and TRBJ2-3, with 7 bases that match TRBD2. Germline CDR1 is SGDLS and CDR2 is YYNGEE. V shed 4 bases, J shed 0 bases, and the junction held 5 bases outside the gene matches. The CDR3 totals 15 residues. Here the CDR3 DNA reads TGTGCCAGCAGCCCGCTAGCGGCTAGCACAGATACGCAGTATTTT. Amino acid sequence: CASSPLAASTDTQYF. Combining the CDR3 with reference TRBV9 and TRBJ2-3 gives the whole variable domain DSGVTQTPKHLITATGQRVTLRCSPRSGDLSVYWYQQSLDQGLQFLIQYYNGEERAKGNILERFSAQQFPDLHSELNLSSLELGDSALYFCASSPLAASTDTQYFGPGTRLTVL.

This clonotype came up once. This chain uses TRBV5-1 with TRBJ2-5; 7 nucleotides line up with TRBD2. This CDR3 is built from 14 residues. Germline CDR1 is SGHRS and CDR2 is YFSETQ. The junction had 12 bases not matched to a gene; V was cut back by 6 bases and J by 7 bases. The CDR3 bases are TGCGCCAGCACCGAGGGGCGGGGGACGCGGACCCAGTACTTC. Its protein is CASTEGRGTRTQYF.